Included here is one TCR beta chain sequence, with context. The data derive from a study of T cells after yellow fever vaccination. TCRdb used MiXCR to reprocess the 5' RACE reads, holding one entry per CDR3 protein. The profile covers some 500,000 distinct CDR3 sequences, with roughly 14% appearing a single time and roughly 13% taken by the ten largest. V was pared by 5 bases and J by 8 bases, with 22 bases between. Germline CDR1 is SGHVS and CDR2 is FQNEAQ. This CDR3 is built from 16 residues. This clonotype originated in a man under 40 who received the YFV17D yellow fever vaccine. The chain joins TRBV7-8 to TRBJ2-1, with D possibly TRBD1 on 6 matching bases. The sequences come from PBMCs, collected on the day of the yellow fever booster vaccination. CDR3 sequence (DNA): TGTGCCAGCAGCCGATTCGGTGGGGGCTATTTTGATGAGCAGTTCTTC. Its translation is CASSRFGGGYFDEQFF. Full variable domain (outside the CDR3, taken from reference TRBV7-8 and TRBJ2-1): GAGVSQSPRYKVAKRGQDVALRCDPISGHVSLFWYQQALGQGPEFLTYFQNEAQLDKSGLPSDRFFAERPEGSVSTLKIQRTQQEDSAVYLCASSRFGGGYFDEQFFGPGTRLTVL.